This record covers a single T cell receptor (beta chain). No antigen is known for it. There are no base qualities to consult, and no much larger clone falls within one base. This record comes from a study of blood T cell repertoires in COVID-19 (dated by TCRdb to the early 2020s). Study-level background: Samples covering the acute and convalescent phases of COVID-19 were provided by collaborators in the United States, Italy and Spain. The sample metadata nearly always contained a de-identified subject ID, COVID-19 status, age in years and sex. The dataset comprised deeply sampled blood TCRbeta repertoires from subjects exposed to, actively infected with, or recovered from COVID-19. The repertoires were released in a freely available public database intended as a resource for research on the immune response to SARS-CoV-2. Where available, HLA class I and class II types were obtained from metadata supplied by the sample provider rather than from assay-based typing. The material from the prospective study consisted of cDNA or gDNA derived from T cells, B-cell-depleted T cells, or PBMCs. Samples were obtained from the ongoing ImmuneRACE study (first 160 participants) and from some 1,200 subjects provided by 6 global collaborators. The paper as a whole reports these results and caveats: Clinical and demographic metadata were provided uncurated, with the amount varying by source and participant.

Measured from the cysteine to the phenylalanine, the CDR3 is 13 residues long. The retained sequence is limited to the CDR3, 39 bases, with the frame set at the first base. The V and J ends are trimmed by 0 bases and 4 bases, leaving 4 bases between them. Taken from the germline V gene, the CDR1 and CDR2 loops are MNHEY and SVGAGI. One collaborating source in Seattle enrolled patients while the patients were actively infected and followed the patients over time throughout the course of disease. Collaborating institutions collected whole blood in K2EDTA tubes following their own protocols. For TCRbeta analysis, collaborator samples were shipped as frozen whole blood, as isolated PBMCs, or as DNA extracted from either sample type. TCRbeta CDR3 regions were amplified from genomic DNA using the immunoSEQ Assay, a bias-controlled multiplex PCR. The source study handled its data this way. The number of nucleated cells in each sample was estimated by amplification of reference gene primers within the assay. To quantify the absolute abundance of each unique TCRbeta CDR3 rearrangement, sequence reads were collapsed and filtered. For each sample, productive Simpson clonality was calculated as the square root of Simpson's diversity index across productive rearrangements. TCRdb limited this immuneACCESS table to in-frame rearrangements with V and J called. A share of clones is missing; checked studies link under half to unresolved V genes, and the rest is unexplained. The DNA gave D and trimming, while V, J and clone size come from that table. Within this sample are tens of thousands of clones, with approximately 86% of them counted one time only. Approximately 15% of the sample rests with the top ten.

In this chain, TRBV6-5 is recombined with TRBJ1-5; no D gene call is confident. The sequence was collected from a man between 35 and 55 years old with COVID-19, enrolled during active disease. The sample comprised peripheral blood. The CDR3 protein: CASSYSQNQPQHF. The DNA is as follows: TGTGCCAGCAGTTACTCACAGAATCAGCCCCAGCATTTT.